This T cell receptor beta chain was recorded in a study of shared clonotypes between healthy human individuals. Study-wide results and caveats: The researchers took only blood, and tissue repertoires probably look different.

As originally analysed: Filtering differed, since immunoSEQ gave only junction sequences and no quality scores. Profiled with immunoSEQ multiplex PCR; TCRdb holds only in-frame clones, not every one. The DNA was the basis for D and trimming; V, J and clone size are from that table. The data contain about 2.3 million clones, more than 80% of them singletons. The CDR3 contains 16 residues. Per the germline V gene, CDR1 is LGHNA and CDR2 is YNFKEQ. Trimming removed 0 bases from V and 6 bases from J, with 16 bases in between. All of the donors resided in Nashville, Tennessee, and each was a Caucasian adult. For this clone: What it binds is unknown.

The chain carries TRBV4-2 and TRBJ2-3; no definite D call. The TCR sequence derives from a man between 18 and 29 years old in good health. Some clones in this sample may be carry-over from other donors' samples. The material sequenced was naive CD4+ T cells from PBMCs. The subset was: CD45RA+ positively selected. CDR3 in DNA: TGTGCCAGCAGCCAAGAACTGTCTACGCGTGCGGATACGCAGTATTTT. Translating gives CASSQELSTRADTQYF.